A selection of T cell receptor beta chains follows, all from one sample in a study of cytomegalovirus exposure and HLA in healthy donors. Profiling relied on immunoSEQ multiplex PCR, and the TCRdb table lists in-frame clones only, not all of them. This table holds about 74,000 clones, 94% found once. Sequences were obtained from PBMCs. These receptors originate from a woman under 30 in good health and CMV-seropositive. Both conserved end residues are part of each CDR3. Fields, in order: J gene, V gene, clone size, D gene, CDR3 DNA, CDR3 protein. D genes are given only for firm matches. Clone size, where shown, is once, few, many, or a class for clones that have expanded.

>TRBJ2-7|TRBV27|.|TRBD2
TGTGCCAGCAGTCCTACTAGCGGGGGATACGAGCAGTACTTC
CASSPTSGGYEQYF
>TRBJ2-1|TRBV2|.|TRBD2
TGTGCCAGCAGTGCGGGACTAGCGGGGGGGCACAACAATGAGCAGTTCTTC
CASSAGLAGGHNNEQFF
>TRBJ2-5|TRBV27|.|.
TGTGCCAGCAGCGAACTTTCCCGACAGCCCCAAGAGACCCAGTACTTC
CASSELSRQPQETQYF
>TRBJ2-7|TRBV7-9|.|TRBD1
TGTGCCAGCAGTCGAAACAGGGGGCGCGTAGGGGAGCAGTACTTC
CASSRNRGRVGEQYF
>TRBJ2-2|TRBV18|few|.
TGTGCCAGCTCAGCATTTGACAGGCAATCGAACACCGGGGAGCTGTTTTTT
CASSAFDRQSNTGELFF
>TRBJ1-6|TRBV6-1|once|.
TGTGCCAGCAGTGAGAAGGACAGCGAGGAAACACCCCTCCACTTT
CASSEKDSEETPLHF
>TRBJ2-2|TRBV7-9|once|.
TGTGCCAGCAGCTGGAGGGGGCAAGCGGCCACCGGGGAGCTGTTTTTT
CASSWRGQAATGELFF
>TRBJ1-1|TRBV30|.|.
TGTGCCTGGAGTGCCCTAAGGGGCCCCAGCCTTGCTTTCTTT
CAWSALRGPSLAFF
>TRBJ2-3|TRBV11-2|.|.
TGTGCCAGCAGCTTAACGAGAGGCACAGATACGCAGTATTTT
CASSLTRGTDTQYF
>TRBJ1-4|TRBV9|.|.
TGTGCCAGCAGCGCCGGGACTAGAAATGAAAAACTGTTTTTT
CASSAGTRNEKLFF
>TRBJ2-7|TRBV19|once|TRBD1
TGTGCCAGTAGTTCACAGGGGTTTGGCTACGAGCAGTACTTC
CASSSQGFGYEQYF
>TRBJ2-5|TRBV2|.|.
TGTGCCAGCAGAGAGGGCCTCGGGGATAGGACCCAGTACTTC
CASREGLGDRTQYF
>TRBJ1-2|TRBV11-2|.|.
TGTGCCAGCAGCTTAGGGGGCGGTAGCTATGGCTACACCTTC
CASSLGGGSYGYTF
>TRBJ1-5|TRBV19|.|.
TGTGCCAGTAGTATAGCCCTTTTCGGGGGAGCTCAGCCCCAGCATTTT
CASSIALFGGAQPQHF
>TRBJ1-3|TRBV6-1|.|TRBD1
TGTGCCAGCAGTGAATTTGGGACAGGGGATGGAAACACCATATATTTT
CASSEFGTGDGNTIYF